The 6 T cell receptor beta chains listed next were all sequenced from one sample in a study of T-cell memory formation after mild COVID-19. From the 5' RACE reads, TCRdb called clonotypes with MiXCR, one entry per CDR3 protein. The sample has about 170,000 distinct CDR3 sequences; under 15% are singletons. The sample consisted of PBMCs or a T cell subset sorted from them (not recorded which). The origin of the receptors is a man aged 18 to 29 who had mild COVID-19 (a few samples of this study predate the infection). Cell type and time point are not known.

This rearrangement joins TRBV7-9 to TRBJ2-7; the D is unclear. Germline V gives CDR1 SEHNR, CDR2 FQNEAQ (reference sequence). V gave up 1 base and J gave up 4 bases, with 5 bases separating them. The CDR3 extends over 12 amino acids. The CDR3 is CASSLEIYEQYV. The CDR3 DNA is TGTGCCAGCAGCTTAGAAATTTACGAGCAGTACGTC.

This clonotype has just a few counts. The chain joins TRBV20-1 to TRBJ2-2, with a tentative D call TRBD1 (6 bases). V lost 0 bases and J 9 bases, leaving 17 bases between the germline ends. The germline V gene has CDR1 DFQATT and CDR2 SNEGSKA (reference sequence). The CDR3 runs 15 residues. CDR3 bases: TGCAGTGCTAGAGATCAAACCAGGGGAAGCCGGGAGCTGTTTTTT. Translation gives CSARDQTRGSRELFF.

This clonotype turned up a few times. The J gene is TRBJ1-4, the V gene TRBV5-1; TRBD1 agrees at 7 bases. The CDR3 runs to 15 residues. The trim removed 4 bases at V and 6 bases at J, leaving 9 bases unmatched. The germline gives CDR1 SGHRS, CDR2 YFSETQ. The CDR3 DNA sequence: TGCGCCAGCAGCCCAGAGACAGGGTTTGATGAAAAACTGTTTTTT. It is translated as CASSPETGFDEKLFF.

This clonotype was seen more than once but under ten times. The V and J genes are TRBV12-3 or TRBV12-4 and TRBJ1-2; the D is unclear. Trimming stripped 2 bases from V and 6 bases from J, with 7 bases between. The CDR3 is 12 amino acids. CDR3 sequence (DNA): TGTGCCAGCAGTTTATCTGGGGATGGCTACACCTTC. Translating it yields CASSLSGDGYTF.

This chain connects TRBV4-3 to TRBJ1-2; D is unclear. The V gene's germline CDR1 is LGHNA and CDR2 YSLEER. The CDR3 length is 15 residues. The ends were cut back, 2 bases at V and 2 bases at J, with 12 bases in the middle. CDR3 in amino acids: CASSQSDGTNYGYTF. CDR3 DNA: TGCGCCAGCAGCCAAAGCGACGGCACGAACTATGGCTACACCTTC.

The V and J genes are TRBV20-1 and TRBJ1-5; the D is unclear. The germline V and J ends were trimmed by 3 bases and 4 bases, with 7 bases remaining between them. The CDR3 is made up of 12 amino acids. Germline V gene sequence: CDR1 DFQATT, CDR2 SNEGSKA (reference sequence). The CDR3 region is CSARSSNQPQHF. The CDR3 DNA sequence: TGCAGTGCTAGGAGCAGTAATCAGCCCCAGCATTTT.